The next 25 T cell receptor beta chains were all read from a single sample in a study of shared clonotypes between healthy human individuals. TCRdb keeps only in-frame clones here, not all; method: immunoSEQ multiplex PCR. The sample yields about 480,000 clones, 60% to 85% seen once. Source material: PBMCs. All receptors derive from a middle-aged woman in good health. Some clones in this sample may be carry-over from other donors' samples.

V and J are TRBV6-5 and TRBJ2-7, with D maybe TRBD2 (6 bases). Trimming removed 4 bases from V and 2 bases from J, with 12 bases in between. CDR1 is MNHEY and CDR2 is SVGAGI in the germline V gene. The CDR3 extends over 14 amino acids. In nucleotides, the CDR3 is TGTGCCAGCAGTTTTGCTAGCGACACCTACGAGCAGTACTTC. Translation gives CASSFASDTYEQYF.

This clone was detected only once. The V and J genes are TRBV25-1 and TRBJ1-1; the match to TRBD1 covers 9 bases. CDR3 length: 15 amino acids. The junction had 5 bases not matched to a gene; V was cut back by 3 bases and J by 3 bases. The V gene's germline CDR1 is MGHDK and CDR2 SYGVNS. The CDR3 region is CASSERTGEDTEAFF. Written as DNA, the CDR3 is TGTGCCAGCAGTGAGCGGACAGGGGAGGACACTGAAGCTTTCTTT.

J is TRBJ2-2 and V is TRBV9; D not resolved. The CDR3 sequence is 15 residues long. Per germline, CDR1 SGDLS and CDR2 YYNGEE. The V and J ends lost 0 bases and 9 bases respectively, with 15 bases between them. The CDR3 loop reads CASSVEPRSSRELFF. CDR3 coding DNA: TGTGCCAGCAGCGTAGAGCCGAGGAGCTCCCGGGAGCTGTTTTTT.

The V call is TRBV7-2, the J call TRBJ2-1; weak D call: TRBD2 (5 bases). The CDR3 has 15 amino acids. The germline V gene has CDR1 SGHTA and CDR2 FQGNSA. Trimming cost V 1 base and J 0 bases, with 7 bases left between them. CDR3 in amino acids: CASSLGAVSYNEQFF. The CDR3 DNA follows: TGTGCCAGCAGCTTAGGAGCGGTCTCCTACAATGAGCAGTTCTTC.

The CDR3 sequence: CASSLEDNIQPQHF. In nucleotides, the CDR3 is TGTGCCAGCAGCTTAGAAGATAACATTCAGCCCCAGCATTTT. The chain recombines TRBV7-2 with TRBJ1-5; D remains ambiguous. This CDR3 is built from 14 residues. The germline CDR1 and CDR2 sequences are SGHTA and FQGNSA. V lost 1 base, J lost 6 bases, and 10 bases lay in between. Based on the CDR3 plus reference TRBV7-2 and TRBJ1-5, the full variable domain is GAGVSQSPSNKVTEKGKDVELRCDPISGHTALYWYRQSLGQGLEFLIYFQGNSAPDKSGLPSDRFSAERTGGSVSTLTIQRTQQEDSAVYLCASSLEDNIQPQHFGDGTRLSIL.

The chain couples TRBV11-2 to TRBJ2-4, with 8 bases aligning to TRBD1. Per germline, CDR1 SGHAT and CDR2 FQNNGV. The J segment lost 0 bases and the V segment lost 2 bases, leaving 6 bases of the junction unmatched. The CDR3 runs to 17 residues. In DNA form, the CDR3 reads TGTGCCAGCAGCTTACAAGGGACAGGCCTAGCCAAAAACATTCAGTACTTC. Protein: CASSLQGTGLAKNIQYF.

The rearrangement joins TRBV2 to TRBJ2-1; TRBD1 is a possible D gene (6 bases). CDR1 SNHLY and CDR2 FYNNEI come from the germline V gene. CDR3 length: 14 residues. V lost 3 bases and J 4 bases, leaving 10 bases between the germline ends. This CDR3 reads CASSERGWYNEQFF. The DNA of the CDR3 is TGTGCCAGCAGTGAGAGGGGGTGGTACAATGAGCAGTTCTTC.

This chain connects TRBV9 to TRBJ2-3, with 7 bases lining up with TRBD2. The CDR3 is 17 residues long. V trimming: 4 bases; J trimming: 4 bases; junction bases outside the gene matches: 15. CDR1 and CDR2 from the germline V gene are SGDLS and YYNGEE. The CDR3 region is CASSPLGGTTTSDTQYF. The CDR3 DNA is TGTGCCAGCAGCCCCCTCGGCGGGACTACTACCTCAGATACGCAGTATTTT. Full variable domain (outside the CDR3, taken from reference TRBV9 and TRBJ2-3): DSGVTQTPKHLITATGQRVTLRCSPRSGDLSVYWYQQSLDQGLQFLIQYYNGEERAKGNILERFSAQQFPDLHSELNLSSLELGDSALYFCASSPLGGTTTSDTQYFGPGTRLTVL.

The V call is TRBV16, the J call TRBJ1-1, with D tentatively TRBD1 (5 bases). Trimming shortened V by 5 bases and J by 1 base, and 14 bases separated the two germline ends. Germline values: CDR1 KGHSY, CDR2 FQNENV. This CDR3 is built from 15 residues. The CDR3, as DNA: TGTGCCAGCAGCGATCGCTGGGGGGAGAACACTGAAGCTTTCTTT. As protein: CASSDRWGENTEAFF.

The V gene is TRBV5-4, the J gene TRBJ2-7, with D hard to call. Germline CDR1 reads SGHNT; CDR2 reads YYREEE (reference sequence). The CDR3 covers 14 residues. V dropped 4 bases and J dropped 3 bases, with 14 bases sitting between them. CDR3 in amino acids: CASSLRPKHYEQYF. The CDR3 DNA follows: TGTGCCAGCAGCCTACGGCCCAAGCACTACGAGCAGTACTTC.

This clone occurred a few times. The genes are TRBV2 and TRBJ2-7; unclear D gene. Per the germline V gene, CDR1 is SNHLY and CDR2 is FYNNEI. V was shortened by 8 bases and J by 6 bases, with 17 bases between the two germline ends. The CDR3 spans 13 residues. CDR3 sequence: CASSSLSVGEQYF. The CDR3 coding sequence is TGTGCCAGCTCGAGTCTTTCGGTGGGCGAGCAGTACTTC.

J is TRBJ2-5 and V is TRBV5-1; D is unclear. V was shortened by 0 bases and J by 4 bases, with 16 bases between the two germline ends. CDR1 is SGHRS and CDR2 is YFSETQ in the germline V gene. There are 16 residues in the CDR3. Written as DNA, the CDR3 is TGCGCCAGCAGCTTGGGGTTGACAATTGCGGCAGAGACCCAGTACTTC. Its protein product is CASSLGLTIAAETQYF. The full variable domain, rest sourced from reference TRBV5-1 and TRBJ2-5, is KAGVTQTPRYLIKTRGQQVTLSCSPISGHRSVSWYQQTPGQGLQFLFEYFSETQRNKGNFPGRFSGRQFSNSRSEMNVSTLELGDSALYLCASSLGLTIAAETQYFGPGTRLLVL.

The V gene is TRBV28, the J gene TRBJ2-7; TRBD1 might be the D (6 bases). Germline CDR1 MDHEN, CDR2 SYDVKM. The CDR3 sequence is 13 residues long. V lost 2 bases, J lost 2 bases, and 7 bases lay in between. The CDR3 sequence: CASSLNRAYEQYF. CDR3 in DNA: TGTGCCAGCAGTTTAAACAGGGCCTACGAGCAGTACTTC.

The chain joins TRBV19 to TRBJ1-5, with no clear D. This CDR3 contains 17 residues. Germline CDR1 reads LNHDA; CDR2 reads SQIVND (reference sequence). V gave up 5 bases and J gave up 0 bases, with 17 bases separating them. The CDR3 loop is CASSHPLAAYSNQPQHF. The CDR3 nucleotides are TGTGCCAGTAGTCACCCCCTGGCAGCATATAGCAATCAGCCCCAGCATTTT.

V usage is TRBV6-6 and J usage is TRBJ2-7; a weak D match, TRBD1 (5 bases). V lost 5 bases to trimming and J lost 0 bases, with 14 bases between them. The CDR3 totals 15 residues. Germline CDR1 reads MNHNY; CDR2 reads SVGAGI (reference sequence). The CDR3, as DNA: TGTGCCAGCAGTAAGGGGTTGGCGGACTCCTACGAGCAGTACTTC. The encoded protein is CASSKGLADSYEQYF.

Here the CDR3 DNA reads TGTGCCAGCAGTGGAACGGAGACCCAGTACTTC. The encoded protein is CASSGTETQYF. V usage is TRBV2 and J usage is TRBJ2-5; D call uncertain. The CDR3 covers 11 residues. Between the trimmed V and J ends, which lost 4 bases and 5 bases, there was a span of 5 bases. The V gene's germline CDR1 is SNHLY and CDR2 FYNNEI.

The V and J genes are TRBV18 and TRBJ2-1, with TRBD2 as a possible D gene (5 bases). Between the trimmed V and J ends, which lost 4 bases and 9 bases, there was a span of 10 bases. The germline gives CDR1 KGHSH, CDR2 LQKENI. The CDR3 extends over 12 amino acids. The CDR3 bases are TGTGCCAGCTCACAGTGGACTGGTGAGCAGTTCTTC. Translation: CASSQWTGEQFF.

This clone was counted a single time. This chain joins TRBV6-1 and TRBJ2-1; tentatively, D is TRBD2 (6 bases). CDR1 is MNHNS and CDR2 is SASEGT in the germline V gene. Trimming stripped 5 bases from V and 3 bases from J, with 11 bases between. The CDR3 runs 14 residues. CDR3 sequence: CASSWGVGYNEQFF. CDR3 nucleotide sequence: TGTGCCAGCAGTTGGGGGGTTGGCTACAATGAGCAGTTCTTC.

The chain couples TRBV5-1 to TRBJ2-7; D may be TRBD2 (7 bases). The CDR3 totals 15 residues. V lost 5 bases and J lost 0, with 15 bases in between. Germline lookup yields CDR1 SGHRS and CDR2 YFSETQ. CDR3 sequence (DNA): TGCGCCAGCAGTAGTACGGGGGGCTCCTCCTACGAGCAGTACTTC. It encodes CASSSTGGSSYEQYF.

The gene calls are TRBV5-6 and TRBJ1-1; the D is unclear. Per the germline V gene, CDR1 is SGHDT and CDR2 is YYEEEE. The CDR3 sequence is 15 residues long. The ends were cut back, 1 base at V and 0 bases at J, with 10 bases in the middle. The CDR3 DNA reads as TGTGCCAGCAGCTTGAGTCAGTACATGAACACTGAAGCTTTCTTT. This codes for CASSLSQYMNTEAFF.

The chain is built from TRBV30 and TRBJ1-1; D remains ambiguous. CDR3 size: 14 residues. CDR1 GTSNPN and CDR2 SVGIG come from the germline V gene (reference sequence). V gave up 0 bases and J gave up 1 base, with 9 bases separating them. In nucleotides, the CDR3 is TGTGCCTGGAGTGTATGGGCGGGGAACACTGAAGCTTTCTTT. As protein: CAWSVWAGNTEAFF.

For this clone: At one of its ends the junction is not consistent with the germline gene, which may arise from a read error. The DNA of the CDR3 is TGCAGTGCCGAGCCAGGGTACCACTTT. Translating gives CSAEPGYHF. The chain couples TRBV20-1 to TRBJ1-1, with D perhaps TRBD1 (5 bases). The CDR3 consists of 9 residues. The germline CDR1 and CDR2 sequences are DFQATT and SNEGSKA (reference sequence).

This clone has only one observation. The chain links TRBV2 to TRBJ2-7; TRBD1 agrees at 11 bases. Losses at the gene ends were 2 bases for V and 5 bases for J; bases not matched to a gene: 8. Germline lookup yields CDR1 SNHLY and CDR2 FYNNEI. The CDR3 totals 16 residues. CDR3 sequence reads: CASSEYRLGQGDEQYF. The CDR3 DNA sequence: TGTGCCAGCAGTGAATACAGATTGGGACAGGGGGACGAGCAGTACTTC.

This chain uses TRBV5-1 with TRBJ2-2, with 7 positions matching TRBD2. J lost 4 bases, V lost 4 bases, and 7 bases had no gene match. The CDR3 covers 15 residues. CDR1 is SGHRS, CDR2 YFSETQ, per germline. As DNA, the CDR3 is TGCGCCAGCAGCAGCACGGGGGGATCCACCGGGGAGCTGTTTTTT. The encoded protein is CASSSTGGSTGELFF.

The chain joins TRBV10-3 to TRBJ1-1, with D possibly being TRBD1 (5 bases). The CDR3 has 12 amino acids. Trimming cost V 10 bases and J 6 bases, with 15 bases left between them. The germline V gene has CDR1 ENHRY and CDR2 SYGVKD. CDR3 sequence (DNA): TGTGCCACTGCAGGGTTGGGCGCTGAAGCTTTCTTT. Translation: CATAGLGAEAFF.